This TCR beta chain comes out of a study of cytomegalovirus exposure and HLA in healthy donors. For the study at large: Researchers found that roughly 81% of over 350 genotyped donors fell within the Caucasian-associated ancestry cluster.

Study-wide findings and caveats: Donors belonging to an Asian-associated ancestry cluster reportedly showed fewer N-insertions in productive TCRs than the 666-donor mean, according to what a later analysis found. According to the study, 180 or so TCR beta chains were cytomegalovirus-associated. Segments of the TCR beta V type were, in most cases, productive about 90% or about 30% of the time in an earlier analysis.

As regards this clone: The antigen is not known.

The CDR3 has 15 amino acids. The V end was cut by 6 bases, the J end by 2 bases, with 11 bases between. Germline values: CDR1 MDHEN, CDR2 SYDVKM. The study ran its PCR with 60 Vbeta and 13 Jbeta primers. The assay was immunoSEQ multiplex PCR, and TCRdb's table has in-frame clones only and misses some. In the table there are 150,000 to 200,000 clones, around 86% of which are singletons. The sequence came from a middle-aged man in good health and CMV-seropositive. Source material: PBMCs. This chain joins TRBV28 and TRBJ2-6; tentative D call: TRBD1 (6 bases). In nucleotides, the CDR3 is TGTGCCAGCAGAGTGACAGGTCCTGGGGCCAACGTCCTGACTTTC. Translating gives CASRVTGPGANVLTF.